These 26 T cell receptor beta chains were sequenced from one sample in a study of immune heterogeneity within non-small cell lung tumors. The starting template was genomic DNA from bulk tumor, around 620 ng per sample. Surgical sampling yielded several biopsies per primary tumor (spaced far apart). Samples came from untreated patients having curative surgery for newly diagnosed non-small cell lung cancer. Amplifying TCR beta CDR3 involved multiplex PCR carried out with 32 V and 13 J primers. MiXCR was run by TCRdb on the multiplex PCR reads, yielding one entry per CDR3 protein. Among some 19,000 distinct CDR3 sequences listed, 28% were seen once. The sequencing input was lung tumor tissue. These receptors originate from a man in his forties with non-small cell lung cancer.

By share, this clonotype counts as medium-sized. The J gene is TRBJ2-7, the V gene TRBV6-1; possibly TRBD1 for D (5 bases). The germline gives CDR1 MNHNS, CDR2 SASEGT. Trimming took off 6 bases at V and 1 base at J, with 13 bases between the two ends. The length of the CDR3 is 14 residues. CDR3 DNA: TGTGCCAGCAGAAGCCAGGGATCGTCCTACGAGCAGTACTTC. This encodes CASRSQGSSYEQYF.

This CDR3 reads CASSTGGETEAFF. The CDR3 coding sequence is TGCGCCAGCAGTACAGGGGGCGAGACTGAAGCTTTCTTT. The chain joins TRBV10-2 to TRBJ1-1; TRBD1 agrees at 9 bases. The V gene end was trimmed by 5 bases and the J gene end by 5 bases; junction bases not matched to a gene: 3. Germline CDR1 reads WSHSY; CDR2 reads SAAADI. The CDR3 is 13 residues long.

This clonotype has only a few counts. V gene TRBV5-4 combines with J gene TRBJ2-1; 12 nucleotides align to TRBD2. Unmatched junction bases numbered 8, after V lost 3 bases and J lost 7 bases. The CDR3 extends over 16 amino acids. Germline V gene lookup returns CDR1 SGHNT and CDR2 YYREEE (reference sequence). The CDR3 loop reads CASSSMTSGSINEQFF. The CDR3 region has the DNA TGTGCCAGCAGCTCTATGACTAGCGGGAGTATTAATGAGCAGTTCTTC.

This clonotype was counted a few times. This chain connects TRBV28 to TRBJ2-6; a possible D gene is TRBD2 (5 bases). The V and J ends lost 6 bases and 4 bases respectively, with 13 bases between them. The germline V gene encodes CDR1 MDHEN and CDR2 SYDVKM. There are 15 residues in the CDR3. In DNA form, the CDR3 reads TGTGCCAGCAGGTCCGAGGACTTCGGGGCCAACGTCCTGACTTTC. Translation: CASRSEDFGANVLTF.

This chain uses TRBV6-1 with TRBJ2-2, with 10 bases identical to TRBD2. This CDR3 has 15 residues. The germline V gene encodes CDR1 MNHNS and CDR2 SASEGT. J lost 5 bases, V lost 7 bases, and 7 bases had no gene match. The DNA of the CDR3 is TGTGCCAGCAACCCAGGACTAGCGGTTACCGGGGAGCTGTTTTTT. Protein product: CASNPGLAVTGELFF.

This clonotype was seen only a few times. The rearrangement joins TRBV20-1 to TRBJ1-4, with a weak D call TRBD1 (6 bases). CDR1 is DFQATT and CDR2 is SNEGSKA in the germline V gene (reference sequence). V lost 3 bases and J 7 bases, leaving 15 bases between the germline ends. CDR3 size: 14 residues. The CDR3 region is CSASSRGVGEKLFF. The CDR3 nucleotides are TGCAGTGCTAGCAGCAGGGGTGTAGGTGAAAAACTGTTTTTT.

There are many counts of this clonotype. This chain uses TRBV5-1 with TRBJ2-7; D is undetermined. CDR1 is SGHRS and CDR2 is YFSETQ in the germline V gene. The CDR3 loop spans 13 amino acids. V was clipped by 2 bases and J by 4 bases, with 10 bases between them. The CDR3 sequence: CASSFSTLYEQYF. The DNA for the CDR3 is TGCGCCAGCAGCTTTAGCACCTTGTACGAGCAGTACTTC.

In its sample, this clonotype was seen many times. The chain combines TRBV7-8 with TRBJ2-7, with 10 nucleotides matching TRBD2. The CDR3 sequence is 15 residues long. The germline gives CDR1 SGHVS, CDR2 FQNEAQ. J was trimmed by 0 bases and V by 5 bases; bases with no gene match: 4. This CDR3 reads CASSPTSGISYEQYF. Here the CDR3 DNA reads TGTGCCAGCAGCCCTACTAGCGGGATCTCCTACGAGCAGTACTTC.

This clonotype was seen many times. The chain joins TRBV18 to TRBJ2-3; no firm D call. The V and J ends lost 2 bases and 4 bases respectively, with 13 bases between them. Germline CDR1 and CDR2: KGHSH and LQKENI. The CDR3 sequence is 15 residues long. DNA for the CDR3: TGTGCCAGCTCACCAGTTTTTCTAGGAGCAGATACGCAGTATTTT. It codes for CASSPVFLGADTQYF.

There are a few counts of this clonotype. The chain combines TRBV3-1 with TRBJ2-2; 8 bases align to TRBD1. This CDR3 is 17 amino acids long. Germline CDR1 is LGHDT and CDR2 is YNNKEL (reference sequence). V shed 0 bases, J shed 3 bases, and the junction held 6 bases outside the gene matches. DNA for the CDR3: TGTGCCAGCAGCCAAGAACGACAGGGGTGGGACACCGGGGAGCTGTTTTTT. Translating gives CASSQERQGWDTGELFF. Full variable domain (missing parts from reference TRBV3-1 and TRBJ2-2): DTAVSQTPKYLVTQMGNDKSIKCEQNLGHDTMYWYKQDSKKFLKIMFSYNNKELIINETVPNRFSPKSPDKAHLNLHINSLELGDSAVYFCASSQERQGWDTGELFFGEGSRLTVL.

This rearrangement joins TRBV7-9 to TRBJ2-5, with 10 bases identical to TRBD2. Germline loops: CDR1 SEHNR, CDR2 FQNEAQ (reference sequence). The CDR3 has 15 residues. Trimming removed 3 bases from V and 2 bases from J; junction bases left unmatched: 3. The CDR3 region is CASSFSGRGQETQYF. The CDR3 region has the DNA TGTGCCAGCAGCTTCAGCGGGAGGGGTCAAGAGACCCAGTACTTC. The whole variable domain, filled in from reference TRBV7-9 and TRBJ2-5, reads DTGVSQNPRHKITKRGQNVTFRCDPISEHNRLYWYRQTLGQGPEFLTYFQNEAQLEKSRLLSDRFSAERPKGSFSTLEIQRTEQGDSAMYLCASSFSGRGQETQYFGPGTRLLVL.

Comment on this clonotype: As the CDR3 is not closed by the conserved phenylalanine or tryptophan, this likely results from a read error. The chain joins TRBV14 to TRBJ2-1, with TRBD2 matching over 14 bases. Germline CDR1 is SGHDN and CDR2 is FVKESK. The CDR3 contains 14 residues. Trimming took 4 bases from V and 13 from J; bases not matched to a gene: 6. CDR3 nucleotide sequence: TGTGCCAGCAGCCCGAGGACTAGCGGGAGGTTACAGTTCCTC. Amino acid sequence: CASSPRTSGRLQFL.

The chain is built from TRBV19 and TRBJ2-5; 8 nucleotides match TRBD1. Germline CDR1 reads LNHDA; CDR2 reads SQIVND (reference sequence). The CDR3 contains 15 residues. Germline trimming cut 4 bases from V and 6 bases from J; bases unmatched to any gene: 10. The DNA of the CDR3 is TGTGCCAGTAGTAAAGGCCTGACAGGGGACAAGACCCAGTACTTC. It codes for CASSKGLTGDKTQYF. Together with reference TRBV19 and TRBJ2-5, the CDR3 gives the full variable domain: DGGITQSPKYLFRKEGQNVTLSCEQNLNHDAMYWYRQDPGQGLRLIYYSQIVNDFQKGDIAEGYSVSREKKESFPLTVTSAQKNPTAFYLCASSKGLTGDKTQYFGPGTRLLVL.

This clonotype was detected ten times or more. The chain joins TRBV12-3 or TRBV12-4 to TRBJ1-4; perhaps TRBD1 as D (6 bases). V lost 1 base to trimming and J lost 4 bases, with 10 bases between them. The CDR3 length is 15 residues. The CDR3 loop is CASSLGGAGNEKLFF. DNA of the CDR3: TGTGCCAGCAGTTTAGGGGGGGCGGGTAATGAAAAACTGTTTTTT.

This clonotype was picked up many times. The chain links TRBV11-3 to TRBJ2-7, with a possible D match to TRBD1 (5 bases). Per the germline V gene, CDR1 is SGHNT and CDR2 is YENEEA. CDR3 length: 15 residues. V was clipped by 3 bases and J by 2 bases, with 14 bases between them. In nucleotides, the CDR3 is TGTGCCAGCAGCTTTCGGACAATTGGAACCTACGAGCAGTACTTC. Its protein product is CASSFRTIGTYEQYF.

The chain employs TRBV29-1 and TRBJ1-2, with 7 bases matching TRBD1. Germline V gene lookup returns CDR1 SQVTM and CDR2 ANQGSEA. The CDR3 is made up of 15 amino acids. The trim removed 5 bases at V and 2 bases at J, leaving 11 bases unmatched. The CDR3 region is CSVSYPETGNYGYTF. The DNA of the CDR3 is TGCAGCGTTTCATATCCCGAGACAGGGAACTATGGCTACACCTTC.

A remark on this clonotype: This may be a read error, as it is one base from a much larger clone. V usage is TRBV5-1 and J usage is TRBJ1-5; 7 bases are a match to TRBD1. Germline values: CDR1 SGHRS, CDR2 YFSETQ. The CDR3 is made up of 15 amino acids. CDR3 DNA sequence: TGCGCCAGCAGCGTCGGGACAGACCCCAATCAGCCCCAGAATTTT. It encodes CASSVGTDPNQPQNF.

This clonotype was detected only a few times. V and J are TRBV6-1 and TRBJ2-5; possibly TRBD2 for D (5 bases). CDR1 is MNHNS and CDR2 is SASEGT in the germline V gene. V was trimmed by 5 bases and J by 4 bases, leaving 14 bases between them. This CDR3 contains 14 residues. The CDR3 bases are TGTGCCAGCAGTTCACCCCGGGATCGAGAGACCCAGTACTTC. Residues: CASSSPRDRETQYF.

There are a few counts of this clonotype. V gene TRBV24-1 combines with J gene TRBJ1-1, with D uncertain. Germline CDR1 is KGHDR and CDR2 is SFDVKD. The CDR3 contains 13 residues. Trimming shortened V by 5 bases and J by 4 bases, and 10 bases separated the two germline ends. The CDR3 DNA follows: TGTGCCACCAGTGGAGGGAAGAGCACTGAAGCTTTCTTT. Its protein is CATSGGKSTEAFF.

CDR3 nucleotide sequence: TGCGCCAGCAGCTTGCGCGGTGGGGAGGATGTCTTCGAGACCCAGTACTTC. Translating gives CASSLRGGEDVFETQYF. This chain joins TRBV5-1 and TRBJ2-5; possible D gene TRBD2, 6 bases. The CDR3 has 17 amino acids. Germline assignment: CDR1 SGHRS and CDR2 YFSETQ. Trimming shortened V by 1 base and J by 5 bases, and 21 bases separated the two germline ends.

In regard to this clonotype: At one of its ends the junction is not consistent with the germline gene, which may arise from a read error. CDR3 in DNA: TGTGCTAGCACCCGAAGTGGGGGGTTGGAGACTCAGTACTTC. This translates into CASTRSGGLETQYF. This chain joins TRBV7-7 and TRBJ2-5, with D possibly TRBD2 on 6 matching bases. The length of the CDR3 is 14 residues. CDR1 and CDR2 from the germline V gene are SSHAT and FNYEAQ (reference sequence).

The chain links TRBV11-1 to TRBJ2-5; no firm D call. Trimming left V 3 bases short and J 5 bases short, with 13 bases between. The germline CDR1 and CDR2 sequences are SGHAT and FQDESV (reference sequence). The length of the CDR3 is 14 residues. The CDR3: CASSFIGRSETQYF. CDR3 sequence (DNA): TGTGCCAGCAGCTTCATAGGCAGGTCGGAGACCCAGTACTTC.

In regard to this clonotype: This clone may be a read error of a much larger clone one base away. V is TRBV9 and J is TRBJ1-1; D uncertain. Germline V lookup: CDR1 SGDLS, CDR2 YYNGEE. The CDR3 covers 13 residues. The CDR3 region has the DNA TGTGCCAGCAGAGTAGATCGGTCCACTGAAGCTTTCTTT. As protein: CASRVDRSTEAFF.

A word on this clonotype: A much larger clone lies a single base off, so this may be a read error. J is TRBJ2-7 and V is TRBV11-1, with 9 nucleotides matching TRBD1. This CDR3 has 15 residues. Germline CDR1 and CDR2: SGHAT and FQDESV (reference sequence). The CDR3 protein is CTSSTGQGLSMEQYF. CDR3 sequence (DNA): TGTACCAGCAGCACCGGACAGGGGCTGTCGATGGAGCAGTACTTC.

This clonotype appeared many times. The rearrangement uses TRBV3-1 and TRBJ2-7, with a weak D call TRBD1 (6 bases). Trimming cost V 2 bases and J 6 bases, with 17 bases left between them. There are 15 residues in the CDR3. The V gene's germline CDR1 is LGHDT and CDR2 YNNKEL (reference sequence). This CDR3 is CASSQFEIGGGEQYF. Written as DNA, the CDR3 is TGTGCCAGCAGCCAATTTGAAATTGGGGGCGGCGAGCAGTACTTC.

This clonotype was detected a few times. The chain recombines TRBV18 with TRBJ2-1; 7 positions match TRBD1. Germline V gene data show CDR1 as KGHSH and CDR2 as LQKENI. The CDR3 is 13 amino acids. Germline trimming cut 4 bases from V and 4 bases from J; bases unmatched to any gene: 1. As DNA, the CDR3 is TGTGCCAGCTCACTGGGACAGTACAATGAGCAGTTCTTC. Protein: CASSLGQYNEQFF.